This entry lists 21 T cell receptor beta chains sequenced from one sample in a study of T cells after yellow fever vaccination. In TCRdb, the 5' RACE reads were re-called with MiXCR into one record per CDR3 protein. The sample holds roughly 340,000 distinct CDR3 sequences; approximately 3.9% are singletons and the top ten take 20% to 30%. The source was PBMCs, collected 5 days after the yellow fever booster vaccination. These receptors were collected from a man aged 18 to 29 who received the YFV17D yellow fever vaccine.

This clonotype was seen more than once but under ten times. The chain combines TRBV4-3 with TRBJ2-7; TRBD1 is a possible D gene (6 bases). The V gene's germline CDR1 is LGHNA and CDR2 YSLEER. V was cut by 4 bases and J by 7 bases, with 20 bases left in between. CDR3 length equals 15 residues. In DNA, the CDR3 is TGCGCCAGCAGCCCCGCCAACAGTGGTAGGGGGGAGCAGTACTTC. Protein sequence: CASSPANSGRGEQYF.

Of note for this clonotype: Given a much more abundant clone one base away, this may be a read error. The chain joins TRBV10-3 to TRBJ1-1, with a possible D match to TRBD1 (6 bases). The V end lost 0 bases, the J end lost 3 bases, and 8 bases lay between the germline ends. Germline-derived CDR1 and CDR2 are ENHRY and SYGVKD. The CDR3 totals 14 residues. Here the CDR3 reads CAISESRGDTEAFF. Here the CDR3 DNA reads TGTGCCATCAGTGAGTCGAGGGGGGACACTGAAGCTTTCTTT.

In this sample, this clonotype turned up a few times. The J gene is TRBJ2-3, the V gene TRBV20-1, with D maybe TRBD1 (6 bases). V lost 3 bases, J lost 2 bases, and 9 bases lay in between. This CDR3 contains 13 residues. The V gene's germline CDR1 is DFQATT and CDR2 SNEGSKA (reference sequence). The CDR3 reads CSASTGITDTQYF. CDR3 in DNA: TGCAGTGCTAGTACAGGGATCACAGATACGCAGTATTTT.

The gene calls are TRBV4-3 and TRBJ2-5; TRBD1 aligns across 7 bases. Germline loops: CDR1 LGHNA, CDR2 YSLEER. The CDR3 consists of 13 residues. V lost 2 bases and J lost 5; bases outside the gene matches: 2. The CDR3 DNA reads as TGCGCCAGCAGCCAACTACAGGGGGAGACCCAGTACTTC. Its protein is CASSQLQGETQYF.

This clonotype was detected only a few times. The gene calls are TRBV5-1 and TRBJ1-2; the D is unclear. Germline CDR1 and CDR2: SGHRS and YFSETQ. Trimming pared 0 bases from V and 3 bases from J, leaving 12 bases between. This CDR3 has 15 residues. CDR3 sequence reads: CASSLEAGLDYGYTF. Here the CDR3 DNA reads TGCGCCAGCAGCTTGGAGGCAGGTCTCGACTATGGCTACACCTTC.

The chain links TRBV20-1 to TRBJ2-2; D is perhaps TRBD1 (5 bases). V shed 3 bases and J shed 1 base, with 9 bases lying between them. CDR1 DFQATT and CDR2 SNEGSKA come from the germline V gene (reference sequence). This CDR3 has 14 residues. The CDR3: CSASPGQNTGELFF. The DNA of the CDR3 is TGCAGTGCTAGCCCCGGACAGAACACCGGGGAGCTGTTTTTT.

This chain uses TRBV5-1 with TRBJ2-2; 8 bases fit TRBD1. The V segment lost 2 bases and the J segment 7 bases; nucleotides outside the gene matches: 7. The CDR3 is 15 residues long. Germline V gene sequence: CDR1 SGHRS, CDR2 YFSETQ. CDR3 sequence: CASSFTPGGDGELFF. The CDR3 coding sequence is TGCGCCAGCAGCTTTACCCCAGGGGGCGACGGGGAGCTGTTTTTT.

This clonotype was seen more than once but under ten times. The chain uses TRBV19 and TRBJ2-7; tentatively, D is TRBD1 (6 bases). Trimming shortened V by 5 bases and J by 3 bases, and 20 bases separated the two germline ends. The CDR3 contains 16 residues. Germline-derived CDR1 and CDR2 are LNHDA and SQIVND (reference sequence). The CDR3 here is CASSLNRDTAYYEQYF. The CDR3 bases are TGTGCCAGTAGTTTAAACCGGGACACGGCCTACTACGAGCAGTACTTC.

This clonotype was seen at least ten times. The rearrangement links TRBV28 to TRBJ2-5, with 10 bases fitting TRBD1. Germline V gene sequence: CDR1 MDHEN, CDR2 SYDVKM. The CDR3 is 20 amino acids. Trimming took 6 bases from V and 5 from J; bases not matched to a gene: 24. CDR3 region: CASRGYGRFQDRGNGETQYF. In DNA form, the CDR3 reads TGTGCCAGCAGGGGATACGGGCGTTTCCAGGACAGGGGGAATGGTGAGACCCAGTACTTC.

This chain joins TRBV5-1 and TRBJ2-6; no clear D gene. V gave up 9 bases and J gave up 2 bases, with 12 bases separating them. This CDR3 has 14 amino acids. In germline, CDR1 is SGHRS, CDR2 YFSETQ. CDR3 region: CATNAVPGANVLTF. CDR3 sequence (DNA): TGCGCCACCAACGCCGTTCCTGGGGCCAACGTCCTGACTTTC.

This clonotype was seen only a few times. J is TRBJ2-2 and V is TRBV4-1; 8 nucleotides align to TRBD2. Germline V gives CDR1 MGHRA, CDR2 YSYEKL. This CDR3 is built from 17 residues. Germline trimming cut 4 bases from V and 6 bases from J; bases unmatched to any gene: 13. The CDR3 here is CASSRGDQPGGAGELFF. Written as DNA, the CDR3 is TGCGCCAGCAGCCGGGGTGATCAGCCGGGGGGGGCCGGGGAGCTGTTTTTT.

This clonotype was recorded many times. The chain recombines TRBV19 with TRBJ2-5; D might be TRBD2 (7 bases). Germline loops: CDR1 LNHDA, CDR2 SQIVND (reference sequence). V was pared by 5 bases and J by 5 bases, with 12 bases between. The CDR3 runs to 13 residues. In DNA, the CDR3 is TGTGCCAGTAGTGGCGGGGGCCAGGAGACCCAGTACTTC. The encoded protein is CASSGGGQETQYF.

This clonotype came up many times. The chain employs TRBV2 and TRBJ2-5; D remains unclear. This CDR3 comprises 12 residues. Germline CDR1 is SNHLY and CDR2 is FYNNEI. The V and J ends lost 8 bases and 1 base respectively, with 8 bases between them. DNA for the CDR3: TGTGCCAGCGGGCGGATCCAAGAGACCCAGTACTTC. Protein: CASGRIQETQYF.

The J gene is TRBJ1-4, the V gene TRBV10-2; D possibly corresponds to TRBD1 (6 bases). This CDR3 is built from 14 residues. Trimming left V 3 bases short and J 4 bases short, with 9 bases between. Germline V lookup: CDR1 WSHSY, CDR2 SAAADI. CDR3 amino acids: CASSDRQVNEKLFF. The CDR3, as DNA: TGCGCCAGCAGTGACAGACAGGTTAATGAAAAACTGTTTTTT.

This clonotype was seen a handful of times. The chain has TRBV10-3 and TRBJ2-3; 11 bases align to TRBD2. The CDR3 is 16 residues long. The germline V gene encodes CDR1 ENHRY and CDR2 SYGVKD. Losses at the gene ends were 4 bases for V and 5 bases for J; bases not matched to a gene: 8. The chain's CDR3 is CAISGLAGGLGDTQYF. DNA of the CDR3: TGTGCCATCAGTGGATTAGCGGGGGGGCTAGGAGATACGCAGTATTTT.

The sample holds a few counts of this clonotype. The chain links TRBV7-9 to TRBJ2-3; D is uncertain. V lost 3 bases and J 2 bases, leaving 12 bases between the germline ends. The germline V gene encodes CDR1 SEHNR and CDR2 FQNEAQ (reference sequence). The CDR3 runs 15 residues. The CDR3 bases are TGTGCCAGCAGCTTGGTGCAGAGTATCACAGATACGCAGTATTTT. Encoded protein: CASSLVQSITDTQYF. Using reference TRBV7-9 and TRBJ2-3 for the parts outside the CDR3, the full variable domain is DTGVSQNPRHKITKRGQNVTFRCDPISEHNRLYWYRQTLGQGPEFLTYFQNEAQLEKSRLLSDRFSAERPKGSFSTLEIQRTEQGDSAMYLCASSLVQSITDTQYFGPGTRLTVL.

This chain's CDR3 is CASSQTGTGGAPLHF. The CDR3 bases are TGTGCCAGCAGCCAGACCGGGACAGGGGGAGCACCCCTCCACTTT. V usage is TRBV3-1 and J usage is TRBJ1-6, with TRBD1 matching 11 bases. In germline, CDR1 is LGHDT, CDR2 YNNKEL (reference sequence). V shed 3 bases and J 11 bases; nucleotides not matched to a gene: 6. CDR3 length equals 15 residues.

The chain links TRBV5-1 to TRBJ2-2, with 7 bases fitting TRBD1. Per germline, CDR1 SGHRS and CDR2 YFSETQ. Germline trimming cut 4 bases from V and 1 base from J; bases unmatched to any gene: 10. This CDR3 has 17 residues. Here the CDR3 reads CASSPGWTGKNTGELFF. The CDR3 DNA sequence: TGCGCCAGCAGCCCGGGCTGGACAGGAAAGAACACCGGGGAGCTGTTTTTT. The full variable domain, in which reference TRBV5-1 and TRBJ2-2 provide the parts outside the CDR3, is KAGVTQTPRYLIKTRGQQVTLSCSPISGHRSVSWYQQTPGQGLQFLFEYFSETQRNKGNFPGRFSGRQFSNSRSEMNVSTLELGDSALYLCASSPGWTGKNTGELFFGEGSRLTVL.

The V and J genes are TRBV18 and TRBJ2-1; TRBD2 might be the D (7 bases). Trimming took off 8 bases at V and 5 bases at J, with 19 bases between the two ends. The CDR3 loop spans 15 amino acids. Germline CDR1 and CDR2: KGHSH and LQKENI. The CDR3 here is CASAGAGAGDNEQFF. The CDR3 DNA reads TGTGCCAGCGCTGGGGCGGGGGCCGGCGACAATGAGCAGTTCTTC.

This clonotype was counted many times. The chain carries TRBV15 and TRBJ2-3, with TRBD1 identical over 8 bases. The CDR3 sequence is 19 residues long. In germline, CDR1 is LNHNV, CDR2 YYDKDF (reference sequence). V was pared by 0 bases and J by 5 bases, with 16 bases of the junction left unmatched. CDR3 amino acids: CATSRDRVFGQGAVDTQYF. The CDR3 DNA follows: TGTGCCACCAGCAGAGATAGGGTCTTCGGGCAGGGGGCGGTAGATACGCAGTATTTT.

The DNA for the CDR3 is TGTGCCAGCTCACCCCCTTCCAACTATGGCTACACCTTC. This translates into CASSPPSNYGYTF. V is TRBV18 and J is TRBJ1-2; D is unclear. Germline V gene data show CDR1 as KGHSH and CDR2 as LQKENI. The V end was cut by 3 bases, the J end by 2 bases, with 7 bases between. This CDR3 is built from 13 residues.